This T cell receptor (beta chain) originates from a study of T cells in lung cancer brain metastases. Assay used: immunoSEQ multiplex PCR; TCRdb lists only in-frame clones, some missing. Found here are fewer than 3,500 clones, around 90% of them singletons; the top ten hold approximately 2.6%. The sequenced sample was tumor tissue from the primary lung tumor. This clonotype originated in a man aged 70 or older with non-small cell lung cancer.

The CDR3 sequence is CAWRRGGQRNFYEQYF. In nucleotides, the CDR3 is TGTGCCTGGAGGAGGGGAGGACAGAGAAACTTTTACGAGCAGTACTTC. V is TRBV30 and J is TRBJ2-7; D is perhaps TRBD1 or TRBD2 (6 bases each). Germline values: CDR1 GTSNPN, CDR2 SVGIG (reference sequence). V shed 3 bases and J shed 4 bases, with 22 bases lying between them. CDR3 size: 16 residues.